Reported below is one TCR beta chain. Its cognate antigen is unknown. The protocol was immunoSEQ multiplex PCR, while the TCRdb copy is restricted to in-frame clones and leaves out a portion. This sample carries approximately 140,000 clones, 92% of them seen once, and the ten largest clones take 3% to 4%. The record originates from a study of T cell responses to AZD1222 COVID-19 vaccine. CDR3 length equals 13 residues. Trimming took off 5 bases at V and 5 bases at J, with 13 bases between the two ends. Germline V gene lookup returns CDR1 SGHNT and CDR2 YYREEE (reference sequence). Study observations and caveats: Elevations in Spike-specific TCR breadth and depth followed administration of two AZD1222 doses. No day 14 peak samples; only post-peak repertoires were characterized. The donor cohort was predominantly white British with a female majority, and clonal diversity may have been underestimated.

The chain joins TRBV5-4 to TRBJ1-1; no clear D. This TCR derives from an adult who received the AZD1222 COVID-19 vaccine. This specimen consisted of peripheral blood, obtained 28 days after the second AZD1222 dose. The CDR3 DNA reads TGTGCCAGCAGGGCCCTTTTTGGAACTGAAGCTTTCTTT. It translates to CASRALFGTEAFF. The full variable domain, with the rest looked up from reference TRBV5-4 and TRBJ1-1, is ETGVTQSPTHLIKTRGQQVTLRCSSQSGHNTVSWYQQALGQGPQFIFQYYREEENGRGNFPPRFSGLQFPNYSSELNVNALELDDSALYLCASRALFGTEAFFGQGTRLTVV.